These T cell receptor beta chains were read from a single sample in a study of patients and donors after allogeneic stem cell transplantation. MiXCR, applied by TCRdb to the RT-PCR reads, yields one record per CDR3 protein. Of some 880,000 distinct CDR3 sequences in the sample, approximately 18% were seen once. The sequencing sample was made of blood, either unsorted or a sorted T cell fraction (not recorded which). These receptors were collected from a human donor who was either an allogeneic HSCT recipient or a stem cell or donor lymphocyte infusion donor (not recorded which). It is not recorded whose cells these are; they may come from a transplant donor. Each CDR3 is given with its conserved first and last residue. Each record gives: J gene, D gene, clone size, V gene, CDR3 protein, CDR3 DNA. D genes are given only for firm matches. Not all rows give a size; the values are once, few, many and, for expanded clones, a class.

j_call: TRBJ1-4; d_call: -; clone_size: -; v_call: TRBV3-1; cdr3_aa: CASSRYSENEKLFF; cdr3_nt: TGTGCCAGCAGCAGGTACTCCGAAAATGAAAAACTGTTTTTT
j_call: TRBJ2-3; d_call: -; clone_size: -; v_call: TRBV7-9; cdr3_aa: CASSFGTGRISDTQYF; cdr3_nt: TGTGCCAGCAGCTTCGGGACGGGGCGAATTTCAGATACGCAGTATTTT
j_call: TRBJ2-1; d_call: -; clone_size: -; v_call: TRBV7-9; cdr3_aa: CASSLYLADEQFF; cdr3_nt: TGTGCCAGCAGCTTATATCTTGCGGATGAGCAGTTCTTC
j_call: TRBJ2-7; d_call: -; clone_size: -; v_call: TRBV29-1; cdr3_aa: CSVLTNEQYF; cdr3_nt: TGCAGCGTTCTAACCAACGAGCAGTACTTC
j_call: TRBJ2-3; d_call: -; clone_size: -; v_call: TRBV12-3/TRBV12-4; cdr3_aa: CASSPGTASTDTQYF; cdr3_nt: TGTGCCAGCAGTCCCGGGACTGCTAGCACAGATACGCAGTATTTT
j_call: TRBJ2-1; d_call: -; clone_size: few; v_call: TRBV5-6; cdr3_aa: CASSLAGKRAPVLFF; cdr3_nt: TGTGCCAGCAGCTTGGCCGGCAAAAGGGCCCCAGTTCTGTTCTTC
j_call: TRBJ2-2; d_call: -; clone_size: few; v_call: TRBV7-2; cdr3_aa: CASSLSSRHGELFF; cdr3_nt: TGTGCCAGCAGCTTATCGTCCCGACACGGGGAGCTGTTTTTT
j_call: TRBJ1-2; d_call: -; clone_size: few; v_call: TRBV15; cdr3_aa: CATSRVGNYGYTF; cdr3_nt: TGTGCCACCAGCAGAGTAGGGAACTATGGCTACACCTTC
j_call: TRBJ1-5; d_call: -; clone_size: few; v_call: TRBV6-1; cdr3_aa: CASRGDSNNQPQHF; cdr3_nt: TGTGCCAGCAGGGGAGACAGCAACAATCAGCCCCAGCATTTT
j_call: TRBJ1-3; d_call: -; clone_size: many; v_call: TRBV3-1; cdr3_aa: CASSQQVSGNTIYF; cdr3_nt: TGTGCCAGCAGCCAACAGGTCTCTGGAAACACCATATATTTT
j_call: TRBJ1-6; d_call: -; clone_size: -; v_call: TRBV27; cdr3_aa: CASSSQALLNSPLHF; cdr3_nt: TGTGCCAGCAGTTCCCAGGCGCTTCTTAATTCACCCCTCCACTTT
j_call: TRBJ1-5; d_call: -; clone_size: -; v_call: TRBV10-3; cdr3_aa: CAISPQGQKPNQPQHF; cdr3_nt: TGTGCCATCAGTCCCCAAGGACAGAAACCCAATCAGCCCCAGCATTTT
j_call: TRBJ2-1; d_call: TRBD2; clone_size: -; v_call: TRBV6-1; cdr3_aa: CASGTSGGNEQFF; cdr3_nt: TGTGCCAGCGGGACTAGCGGGGGCAATGAGCAGTTCTTC
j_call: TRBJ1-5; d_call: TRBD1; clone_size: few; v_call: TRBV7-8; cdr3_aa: CASSLGQGGRGQPQHF; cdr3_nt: TGTGCCAGCAGCTTAGGACAGGGAGGACGTGGTCAGCCCCAGCATTTT
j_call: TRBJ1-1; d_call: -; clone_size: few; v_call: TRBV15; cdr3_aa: CATSEPSYYTEAFF; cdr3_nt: TGTGCCACCAGCGAGCCCTCCTATTACACTGAAGCTTTCTTT
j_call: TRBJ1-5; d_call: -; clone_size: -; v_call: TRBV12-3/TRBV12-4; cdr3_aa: CASSLRGFNQPQHF; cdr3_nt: TGTGCCAGCAGTTTAAGGGGCTTCAATCAGCCCCAGCATTTT
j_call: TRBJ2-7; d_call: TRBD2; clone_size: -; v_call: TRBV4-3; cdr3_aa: CASSQTTSGGDEQYF; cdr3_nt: TGCGCCAGCAGCCAGACGACTAGCGGGGGTGACGAGCAGTACTTC
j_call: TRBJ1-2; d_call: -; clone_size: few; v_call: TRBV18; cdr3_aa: CASSSIQDRGYTF; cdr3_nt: TGTGCCAGCTCCTCGATTCAAGACAGGGGCTACACCTTC
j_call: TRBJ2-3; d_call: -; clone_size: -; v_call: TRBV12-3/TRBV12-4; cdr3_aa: CASSFSGPANF; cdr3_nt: TGTGCCAGCAGTTTTTCGGGACCCGCCAATTTT
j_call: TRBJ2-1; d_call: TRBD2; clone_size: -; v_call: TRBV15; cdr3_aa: CATSRDTPSGYNEQFF; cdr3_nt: TGTGCCACCAGCAGAGATACGCCTAGCGGATACAATGAGCAGTTCTTC
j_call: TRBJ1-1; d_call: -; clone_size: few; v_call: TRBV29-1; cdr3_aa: CSVDSRKAFF; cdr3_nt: TGCAGCGTTGACTCCAGGAAAGCTTTCTTT
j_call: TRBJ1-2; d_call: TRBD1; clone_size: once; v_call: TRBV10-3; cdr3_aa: CAISVPLRGQQFDGYTF; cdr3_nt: TGTGCCATCAGTGTCCCTCTCCGGGGACAGCAGTTTGATGGCTACACCTTC
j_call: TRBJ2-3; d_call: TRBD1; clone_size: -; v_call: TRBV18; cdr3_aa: CASSPTGTGHMDTQYF; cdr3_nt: TGTGCCAGCTCACCAACCGGGACAGGGCATATGGATACGCAGTATTTT
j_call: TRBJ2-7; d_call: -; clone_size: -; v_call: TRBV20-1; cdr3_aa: CSARRGTGHYEQYF; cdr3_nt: TGCAGTGCCCGGAGGGGGACTGGGCACTACGAGCAGTACTTC
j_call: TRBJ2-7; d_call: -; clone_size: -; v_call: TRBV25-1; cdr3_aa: CASSDLRLSYEQYF; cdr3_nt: TGTGCCAGCAGTGATCTGAGGCTCTCCTACGAGCAGTACTTC
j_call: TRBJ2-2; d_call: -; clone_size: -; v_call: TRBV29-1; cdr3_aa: CSVFGLTGELFF; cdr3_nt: TGCAGCGTTTTTGGGCTGACCGGGGAGCTGTTTTTT
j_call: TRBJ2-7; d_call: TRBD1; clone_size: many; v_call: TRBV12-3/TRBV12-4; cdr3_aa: CASTPTGGNYEQYF; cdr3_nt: TGTGCCAGCACCCCGACAGGGGGCAACTACGAGCAGTACTTC
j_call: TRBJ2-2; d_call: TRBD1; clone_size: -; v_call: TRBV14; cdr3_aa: CASSRGQGARLTGELFF; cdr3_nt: TGTGCCAGCAGCCGGGGACAGGGGGCGCGTTTAACCGGGGAGCTGTTTTTT
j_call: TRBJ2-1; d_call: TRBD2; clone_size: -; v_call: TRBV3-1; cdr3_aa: CASSQDLVAGDREQFF; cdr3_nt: TGTGCCAGCAGCCAAGATCTGGTAGCGGGAGATCGTGAGCAGTTCTTC
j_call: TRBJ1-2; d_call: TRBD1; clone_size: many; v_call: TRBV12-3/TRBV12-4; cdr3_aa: CASSGRTGYGYTF; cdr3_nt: TGTGCCAGCAGTGGGAGGACAGGGTATGGCTACACCTTC
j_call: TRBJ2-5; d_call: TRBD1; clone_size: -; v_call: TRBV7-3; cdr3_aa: CASSAQGATGTQYF; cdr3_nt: TGTGCCAGCAGCGCACAGGGGGCAACGGGGACCCAGTACTTC
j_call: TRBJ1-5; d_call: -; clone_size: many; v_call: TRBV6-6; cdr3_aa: CASKEGNQPQHF; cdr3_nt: TGTGCCAGCAAGGAGGGGAATCAGCCCCAGCATTTT
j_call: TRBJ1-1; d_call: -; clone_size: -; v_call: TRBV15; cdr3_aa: CATSRGHSRGIGTEAFF; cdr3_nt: TGTGCCACCAGCAGAGGGCATTCGAGGGGAATCGGCACTGAAGCTTTCTTT
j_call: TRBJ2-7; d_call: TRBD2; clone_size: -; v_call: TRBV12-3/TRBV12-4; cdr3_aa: CASSLAPGLAGEQYF; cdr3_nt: TGTGCCAGCAGTTTGGCCCCGGGACTAGCGGGGGAGCAGTACTTC
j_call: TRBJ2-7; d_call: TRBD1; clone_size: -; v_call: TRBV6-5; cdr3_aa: CASSYGAGGSVFFEQYF; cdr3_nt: TGTGCCAGCAGTTACGGTGCAGGGGGCTCCGTTTTTTTCGAGCAGTACTTC
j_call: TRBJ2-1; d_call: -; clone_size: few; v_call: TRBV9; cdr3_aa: CASSVRPGDQTYNEQFF; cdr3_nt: TGTGCCAGCAGCGTCCGCCCGGGGGACCAAACCTACAATGAGCAGTTCTTC
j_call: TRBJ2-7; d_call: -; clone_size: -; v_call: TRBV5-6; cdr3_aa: CASSFPSRQAVYF; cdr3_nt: TGTGCCAGCAGCTTCCCGTCGAGACAGGCTGTTTACTTC
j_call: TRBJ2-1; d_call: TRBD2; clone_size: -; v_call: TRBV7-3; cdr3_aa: CASSSSIAGVPYNEQFF; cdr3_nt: TGTGCCAGCAGCTCTTCCATCGCGGGAGTACCCTACAATGAGCAGTTCTTC
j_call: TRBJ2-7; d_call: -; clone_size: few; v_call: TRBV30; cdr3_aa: CAWSRGPIISYEQYF; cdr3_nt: TGTGCCTGGAGTCGGGGACCCATAATATCCTACGAGCAGTACTTC
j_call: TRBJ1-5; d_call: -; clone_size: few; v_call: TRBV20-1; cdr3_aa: CSARVRGQPQHF; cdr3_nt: TGCAGTGCTAGAGTCCGGGGACAGCCCCAGCATTTT
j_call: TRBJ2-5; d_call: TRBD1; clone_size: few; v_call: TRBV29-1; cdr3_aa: CSVVPRQGETQYF; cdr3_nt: TGCAGCGTTGTTCCCCGACAGGGAGAGACCCAGTACTTC
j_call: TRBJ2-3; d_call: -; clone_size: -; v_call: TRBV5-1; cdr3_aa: CASSLSGGLPKTQYF; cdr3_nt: TGCGCCAGCAGCTTGTCAGGGGGACTACCCAAGACGCAGTATTTT
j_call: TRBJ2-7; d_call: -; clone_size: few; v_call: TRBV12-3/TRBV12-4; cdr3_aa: CASSRRDYEQYF; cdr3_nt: TGTGCCAGCAGTCGCAGGGACTACGAGCAGTACTTC
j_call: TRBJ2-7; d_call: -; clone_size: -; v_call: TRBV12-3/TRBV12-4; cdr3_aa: CASVTLRGDLRYEQYF; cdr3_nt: TGTGCCAGCGTCACACTCCGAGGGGACTTACGATACGAGCAGTACTTC
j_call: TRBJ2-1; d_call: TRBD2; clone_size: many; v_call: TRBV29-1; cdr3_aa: CSVETSSYGGEQFF; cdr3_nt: TGCAGCGTTGAGACTAGCTCCTACGGCGGTGAGCAGTTCTTC
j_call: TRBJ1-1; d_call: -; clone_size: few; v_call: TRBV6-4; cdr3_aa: CASSDSAGGTTEAFF; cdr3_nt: TGTGCCAGCAGTGACTCCGCGGGAGGGACCACTGAAGCTTTCTTT
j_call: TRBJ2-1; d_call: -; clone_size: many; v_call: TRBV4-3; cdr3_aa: CASSQDSGRAAEQFF; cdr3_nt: TGCGCCAGCAGCCAAGATAGTGGCCGGGCCGCGGAGCAGTTCTTC
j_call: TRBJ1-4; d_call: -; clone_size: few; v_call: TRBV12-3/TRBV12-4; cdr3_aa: CASCPFNGEKLFF; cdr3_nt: TGTGCCAGCTGCCCGTTCAATGGTGAAAAACTGTTTTTT
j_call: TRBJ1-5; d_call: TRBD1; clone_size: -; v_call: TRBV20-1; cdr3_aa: CSASPGTGGSNQPQHF; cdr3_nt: TGCAGTGCTAGTCCCGGGACAGGGGGAAGCAATCAGCCCCAGCATTTT
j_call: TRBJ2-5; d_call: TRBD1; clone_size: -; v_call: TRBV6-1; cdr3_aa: CASRKTGVGTQYF; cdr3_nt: TGTGCCAGCAGAAAAACAGGGGTTGGGACCCAGTACTTC